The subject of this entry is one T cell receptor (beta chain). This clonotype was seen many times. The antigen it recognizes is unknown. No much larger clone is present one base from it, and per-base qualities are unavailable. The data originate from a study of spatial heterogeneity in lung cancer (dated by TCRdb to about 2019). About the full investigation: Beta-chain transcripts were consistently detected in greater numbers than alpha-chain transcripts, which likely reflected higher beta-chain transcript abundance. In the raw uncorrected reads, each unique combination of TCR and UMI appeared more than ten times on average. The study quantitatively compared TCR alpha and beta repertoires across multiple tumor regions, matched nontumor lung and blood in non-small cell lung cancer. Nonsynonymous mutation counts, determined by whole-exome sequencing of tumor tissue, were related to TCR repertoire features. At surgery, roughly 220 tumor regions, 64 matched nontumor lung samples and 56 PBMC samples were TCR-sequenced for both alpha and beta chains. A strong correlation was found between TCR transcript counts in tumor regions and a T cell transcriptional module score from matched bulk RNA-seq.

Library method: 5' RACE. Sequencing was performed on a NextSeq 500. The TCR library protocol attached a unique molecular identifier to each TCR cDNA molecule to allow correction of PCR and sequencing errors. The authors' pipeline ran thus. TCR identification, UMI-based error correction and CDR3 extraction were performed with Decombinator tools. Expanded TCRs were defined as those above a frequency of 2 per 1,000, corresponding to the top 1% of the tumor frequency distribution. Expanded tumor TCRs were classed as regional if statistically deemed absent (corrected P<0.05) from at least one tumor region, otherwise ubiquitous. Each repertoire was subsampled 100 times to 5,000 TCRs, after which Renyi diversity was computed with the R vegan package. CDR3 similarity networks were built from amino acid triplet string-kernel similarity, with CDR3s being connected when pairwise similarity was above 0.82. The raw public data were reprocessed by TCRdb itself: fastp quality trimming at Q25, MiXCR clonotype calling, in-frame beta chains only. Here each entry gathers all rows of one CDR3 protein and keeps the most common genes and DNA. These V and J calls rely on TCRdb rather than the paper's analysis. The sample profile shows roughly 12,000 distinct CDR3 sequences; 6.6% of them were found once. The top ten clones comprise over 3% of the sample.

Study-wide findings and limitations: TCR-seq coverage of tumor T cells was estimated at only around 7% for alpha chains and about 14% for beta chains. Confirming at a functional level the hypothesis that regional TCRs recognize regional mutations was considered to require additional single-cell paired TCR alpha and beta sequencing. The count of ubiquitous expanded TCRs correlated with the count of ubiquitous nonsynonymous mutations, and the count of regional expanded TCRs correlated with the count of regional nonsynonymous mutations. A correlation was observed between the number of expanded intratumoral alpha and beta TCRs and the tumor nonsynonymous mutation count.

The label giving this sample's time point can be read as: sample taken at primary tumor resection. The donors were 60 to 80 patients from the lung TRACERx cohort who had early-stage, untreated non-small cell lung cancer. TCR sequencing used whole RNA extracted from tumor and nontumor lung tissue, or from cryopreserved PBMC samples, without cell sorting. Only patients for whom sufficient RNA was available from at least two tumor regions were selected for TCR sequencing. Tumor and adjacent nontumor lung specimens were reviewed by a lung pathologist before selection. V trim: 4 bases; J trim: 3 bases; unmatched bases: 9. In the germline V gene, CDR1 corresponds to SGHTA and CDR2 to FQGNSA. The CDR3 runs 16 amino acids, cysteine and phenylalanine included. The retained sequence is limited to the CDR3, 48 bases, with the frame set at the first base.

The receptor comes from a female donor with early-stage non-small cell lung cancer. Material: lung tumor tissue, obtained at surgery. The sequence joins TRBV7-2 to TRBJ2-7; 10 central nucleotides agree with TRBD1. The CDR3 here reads CASSSRTGGGYYEQYF. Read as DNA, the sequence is TGTGCCAGCAGCTCCCGGACAGGGGGAGGGTACTACGAGCAGTACTTC.